Presented here are 29 T cell receptor beta chains from one specimen sequenced in a study of T cell repertoires in cytomegalovirus infection. In TCRdb, the reads were re-called with MiXCR into one record per CDR3 protein. This table holds 55,000 to 85,000 distinct CDR3 sequences, 3.5% to 4% found once. Input material: PBMCs. The origin of the receptors is a human donor in good health (CMV status not recorded). Some clones in this sample may be carry-over from other donors' samples.

This clonotype was counted ten times or more. The V and J genes are TRBV19 and TRBJ2-2; D unclear. Germline values: CDR1 LNHDA, CDR2 SQIVND (reference sequence). The CDR3 has 14 amino acids. V was pared by 2 bases and J by 0 bases, with 4 bases between. The CDR3 reads CASSISPNTGELFF. The CDR3 bases are TGTGCCAGTAGTATATCACCGAACACCGGGGAGCTGTTTTTT.

This clonotype was observed many times. The chain uses TRBV4-3 and TRBJ2-7; 9 bases match TRBD2. The junction had 3 bases not matched to a gene; V was cut back by 0 bases and J by 3 bases. Germline V gene data show CDR1 as LGHNA and CDR2 as YSLEER. The CDR3 runs 15 residues. The CDR3 loop is CASSQDSGGGYEQYF. DNA of the CDR3: TGCGCCAGCAGCCAAGATAGCGGGGGCGGCTACGAGCAGTACTTC.

This clonotype was counted ten times or more. The chain uses TRBV7-2 and TRBJ2-5; D is possibly TRBD2 (5 bases). This CDR3 is 14 amino acids long. Germline CDR1 reads SGHTA; CDR2 reads FQGNSA. V was pared by 5 bases and J by 5 bases, with 15 bases between. CDR3 loop: CASSTRAPGETQYF. The CDR3 DNA sequence: TGTGCCAGCAGCACGCGGGCTCCGGGGGAGACCCAGTACTTC.

This clonotype was seen at least ten times. The rearrangement links TRBV27 to TRBJ2-7; TRBD2 agrees at 13 bases. CDR1 is MNHEY, CDR2 SMNVEV, per germline (reference sequence). The junction had 16 bases not matched to a gene; V was cut back by 5 bases and J by 9 bases. CDR3 size: 17 residues. The CDR3: CASSPNTPGLAGFRQYF. CDR3 coding DNA: TGTGCCAGCAGTCCCAATACCCCGGGACTAGCGGGGTTTCGGCAGTACTTC.

This clonotype was detected ten times or more. The chain couples TRBV29-1 to TRBJ1-5; the match to TRBD1 covers 9 bases. The CDR3 loop spans 13 amino acids. In germline, CDR1 is SQVTM, CDR2 ANQGSEA. V was clipped by 7 bases and J by 0 bases; unmatched bases: 1. DNA for the CDR3: TGCAGCGCGGGACAGGGTAGCAATCAGCCCCAGCATTTT. As protein: CSAGQGSNQPQHF.

The sample holds many counts of this clonotype. The chain is built from TRBV11-3 and TRBJ2-1, with TRBD2 matching over 7 bases. Per the germline V gene, CDR1 is SGHNT and CDR2 is YENEEA. Trimming cost V 5 bases and J 0 bases; bases outside gene matches: 7. The CDR3 contains 16 residues. CDR3 in amino acids: CASSPSGGNSYNEQFF. The CDR3 nucleotides are TGTGCCAGCAGCCCCTCGGGGGGAAACTCCTACAATGAGCAGTTCTTC.

In its sample, this clonotype was seen many times. The chain recombines TRBV5-1 with TRBJ2-3; 8 bases match TRBD1. V was clipped by 2 bases and J by 4 bases; unmatched bases: 9. CDR3 size: 16 residues. Germline loops: CDR1 SGHRS, CDR2 YFSETQ. The CDR3 DNA follows: TGCGCCAGCAGCTTTGGGAGCTCAGGGGGCCCAGATACGCAGTATTTT. Protein sequence: CASSFGSSGGPDTQYF.

The table lists this clonotype with many counts. The chain uses TRBV6-5 and TRBJ1-2; D gene ambiguous. This CDR3 is built from 14 residues. Germline V gene data show CDR1 as MNHEY and CDR2 as SVGAGI. Trimming shortened V by 6 bases and J by 2 bases, and 13 bases separated the two germline ends. The CDR3 coding sequence is TGTGCCAGCAGCAACCTGGTCGGCAACTATGGCTACACCTTC. Amino acid sequence: CASSNLVGNYGYTF.

This clonotype was detected only a few times. The genes are TRBV7-2 and TRBJ2-2, with D unclear. Between the trimmed V and J ends, which lost 2 bases and 12 bases, there was a span of 7 bases. Germline lookup yields CDR1 SGHTA and CDR2 FQGNSA. CDR3 length: 11 amino acids. The CDR3 DNA reads TGTGCCAGCAGCTTAAAGGTGCAGCTGTTTTTT. Protein product: CASSLKVQLFF.

This clonotype occurred many times. The V call is TRBV28, the J call TRBJ2-4; TRBD2 is a possible D gene (5 bases). The V and J ends lost 10 bases and 2 bases respectively, with 12 bases between them. Per the germline V gene, CDR1 is MDHEN and CDR2 is SYDVKM. The CDR3 is 13 residues long. As DNA, the CDR3 is TGTGCCACCGAAGCCGGGACCAAAAACATTCAGTACTTC. Its translation is CATEAGTKNIQYF.

There are many counts of this clonotype. V usage is TRBV7-2 and J usage is TRBJ2-1; 10 bases fit TRBD2. The CDR3 length is 15 residues. V shed 3 bases, J shed 3 bases, and the junction held 2 bases outside the gene matches. Germline CDR1 SGHTA, CDR2 FQGNSA. Written as DNA, the CDR3 is TGTGCCAGCAGCTTGAGACTAGCGGGCTACAATGAGCAGTTCTTC. Translating it yields CASSLRLAGYNEQFF.

This clonotype was observed at least ten times. The rearrangement uses TRBV24-1 and TRBJ2-7; the match to TRBD1 covers 8 bases. The CDR3 runs to 13 residues. CDR1 is KGHDR and CDR2 is SFDVKD in the germline V gene. V shed 4 bases and J 7 bases; nucleotides not matched to a gene: 5. CDR3 DNA: TGTGCCACCAGTGACAAAGGGACAGGAGAGCAGTACTTC. Protein: CATSDKGTGEQYF.

This clonotype appeared many times. The chain couples TRBV29-1 to TRBJ1-2; D is perhaps TRBD1 (6 bases). V lost 2 bases and J 1 base, leaving 14 bases between the germline ends. Germline CDR1 and CDR2: SQVTM and ANQGSEA. There are 15 residues in the CDR3. The CDR3 region is CSVEKPTGHNYGYTF. The CDR3 DNA sequence: TGCAGCGTTGAAAAACCTACAGGGCATAACTATGGCTACACCTTC.

This clonotype has at least ten counts. The chain employs TRBV7-2 and TRBJ1-2; D is ambiguous. CDR1 SGHTA and CDR2 FQGNSA come from the germline V gene. The CDR3 sequence is 13 residues long. V lost 1 base, J lost 7 bases, and 10 bases lay in between. The CDR3 here is CASSLDPMFGYTF. In nucleotides, the CDR3 is TGTGCCAGCAGCTTAGACCCCATGTTTGGCTACACCTTC.

The DNA of the CDR3 is TGTGCCAGCAGCCCAAGCGGGGGGGACACTGAAGCTTTCTTT. Amino acid sequence: CASSPSGGDTEAFF. The chain carries TRBV7-2 and TRBJ1-1; possibly TRBD1 for D (5 bases). In germline, CDR1 is SGHTA, CDR2 FQGNSA. This CDR3 is 14 amino acids long. V lost 5 bases and J lost 3, with 13 bases in between.

This clonotype was seen repeatedly, ten times or more. The chain employs TRBV6-2 or TRBV6-3 and TRBJ2-7; either TRBD1 or TRBD2 may fit D (5 bases each). The CDR3 is 15 amino acids. The germline V gene encodes CDR1 MNHEY and CDR2 SVGEGT. The V and J ends lost 8 bases and 5 bases respectively, with 22 bases between them. The CDR3 nucleotides are TGTGCCAGCGGAGACCCGGGACCCAGGATCAACGAGCAGTACTTC. As protein: CASGDPGPRINEQYF.

This clonotype was seen many times. The chain employs TRBV7-6 and TRBJ2-5; D is perhaps TRBD1 or TRBD2 (6 bases each). The CDR3 loop spans 16 amino acids. V shed 6 bases and J shed 2 bases, with 19 bases lying between them. Germline V gives CDR1 SGHVS, CDR2 FNYEAQ. DNA for the CDR3: TGTGCCAGCAGTGGTATGGGGGGCATCGGACAAGAGACCCAGTACTTC. Translated, it gives CASSGMGGIGQETQYF.

The table lists this clonotype with many counts. CDR3 DNA sequence: TGTGCCAGCAGCTTAGATCTCGGAAACACAGATACGCAGTATTTT. As protein: CASSLDLGNTDTQYF. The V and J genes are TRBV7-2 and TRBJ2-3; D ambiguous. CDR1 is SGHTA and CDR2 is FQGNSA in the germline V gene. The CDR3 is 15 residues long. Trimming left V 1 base short and J 2 bases short, with 10 bases between.

This clonotype was detected ten times or more. This chain links TRBV7-2 with TRBJ1-2; no definite D call. The CDR3 contains 13 residues. Trimming removed 1 base at V and 5 bases at J, with 8 bases between. Per germline, CDR1 SGHTA and CDR2 FQGNSA. The CDR3 sequence: CASSLDAEYGYTF. CDR3 DNA: TGTGCCAGCAGCTTAGATGCGGAGTATGGCTACACCTTC.

This clonotype was found many times. The chain has TRBV7-8 and TRBJ2-1; D is undetermined. The CDR3 covers 12 residues. Per germline, CDR1 SGHVS and CDR2 FQNEAQ. V was clipped by 3 bases and J by 4 bases, with 4 bases between them. The CDR3 DNA sequence: TGTGCCAGCAGCTTCGATTACAATGAGCAGTTCTTC. The encoded protein is CASSFDYNEQFF.

This clonotype turned up a few times. The chain links TRBV6-2 or TRBV6-3 to TRBJ1-1; D is perhaps TRBD1 (5 bases). Trimming shortened V by 7 bases and J by 1 base, and 13 bases separated the two germline ends. Germline V gene lookup returns CDR1 MNHEY and CDR2 SVGEGT. This CDR3 has 14 residues. The CDR3 loop reads CASTPWRGNTEAFF. The CDR3, as DNA: TGTGCCAGCACCCCGTGGAGGGGGAACACTGAAGCTTTCTTT.

This clonotype was seen only a few times. The J gene is TRBJ1-2, the V gene TRBV20-1, with 10 bases lining up with TRBD1. Trimming removed 5 bases from V and 8 bases from J; junction bases left unmatched: 8. CDR3 size: 13 residues. The germline V gene encodes CDR1 DFQATT and CDR2 SNEGSKA (reference sequence). The CDR3 DNA follows: TGCAGTGCTGCCCGGGACAGGGGCTGGGGCTACACCTTC. As protein: CSAARDRGWGYTF.

This clonotype was observed at least ten times. V and J are TRBV7-8 and TRBJ2-1; D is undetermined. Germline CDR1 and CDR2: SGHVS and FQNEAQ. This CDR3 contains 17 residues. V lost 0 bases and J lost 6, with 18 bases in between. CDR3 DNA sequence: TGTGCCAGCAGCTTAGCGCCCTTCAGAACCTCCCGCAATGAGCAGTTCTTC. It encodes CASSLAPFRTSRNEQFF.

This clonotype appeared many times. The rearrangement links TRBV6-6 to TRBJ1-2; the D gene is possibly TRBD1 (6 bases). This CDR3 has 12 residues. The V and J ends lost 6 bases and 8 bases respectively, with 13 bases between them. Germline values: CDR1 MNHNY, CDR2 SVGAGI (reference sequence). The CDR3 is CASSNRAGGYTF. DNA of the CDR3: TGTGCCAGCAGCAACAGGGCGGGGGGCTACACCTTC.

This clonotype was seen many times. This chain uses TRBV7-2 with TRBJ1-4; TRBD1 might be the D (5 bases). The length of the CDR3 is 13 residues. Per germline, CDR1 SGHTA and CDR2 FQGNSA. Trimming pared 5 bases from V and 8 bases from J, leaving 12 bases between. For the CDR3, the DNA is TGTGCCAGCAGCGAAGGGACCAGGGAAAAACTGTTTTTT. Its translation: CASSEGTREKLFF.

This clonotype was counted at least ten times. The V gene is TRBV6-6, the J gene TRBJ2-1; 12 bases agree with TRBD1. Trimming took 4 bases from V and 10 from J; bases not matched to a gene: 11. The CDR3 contains 16 residues. Germline V gene lookup returns CDR1 MNHNY and CDR2 SVGAGI (reference sequence). This chain's CDR3 is CASSSYSGTGGHEQFF. The DNA of the CDR3 is TGTGCCAGCAGTTCTTATTCCGGGACAGGGGGCCACGAGCAGTTCTTC.

This clonotype appeared many times. The chain joins TRBV29-1 to TRBJ2-7; D perhaps matches TRBD2 (5 bases). From germline, CDR1 is SQVTM and CDR2 ANQGSEA. The CDR3 sequence is 13 residues long. Trimming cost V 7 bases and J 0 bases, with 13 bases left between them. CDR3 sequence: CSAGLGSSYEQYF. CDR3 coding DNA: TGCAGCGCAGGACTGGGTAGCTCCTACGAGCAGTACTTC.

At least ten counts were recorded for this clonotype. The chain has TRBV7-2 and TRBJ1-1; D remains ambiguous. Between the trimmed V and J ends, which lost 5 bases and 7 bases, there was a span of 17 bases. The CDR3 covers 14 residues. Germline CDR1 SGHTA, CDR2 FQGNSA. The CDR3: CASSPPPLRLEAFF. The CDR3 bases are TGTGCCAGCAGCCCGCCACCGCTCCGCCTTGAAGCTTTCTTT.

This clonotype was counted at least ten times. The gene calls are TRBV7-2 and TRBJ1-4; D gene unclear. With 1 base removed from V and 3 bases from J, the gap between germline ends came to 9 bases. Germline V gene data show CDR1 as SGHTA and CDR2 as FQGNSA. CDR3 length: 15 residues. Written as DNA, the CDR3 is TGTGCCAGCAGCTTAGGGGGTCAGCCTAATGAAAAACTGTTTTTT. This encodes CASSLGGQPNEKLFF.